Below are 9 T cell receptor beta chains sequenced from a single sample in a study of breast tumors, draining lymph nodes, adjacent tissues listed by TCRdb under 2016. Receptor amplification or capture employed multiplex PCR. Sequencing relied on an Illumina HiSeq 2000. TCRdb's own reprocessing of the public reads used fastp at Q25 and MiXCR and kept productive beta chains. CDR3 protein sequences are deduplicated, and each keeps its most common genes and DNA. Present in this sample are 290,000 or so distinct CDR3 sequences, 30% of which were seen just once. The top ten clones comprise around 1% of the sample. The lymph node samples were taken from the axillary draining lymph nodes of breast cancer patients. Sequenced input: axillary lymph node tissue. The receptor set was obtained from a female donor with breast cancer. Some clones in this sample may be carry-over from other donors' samples.

This clonotype came up many times. This sequence joins TRBV10-2 and TRBJ2-7, with 9 nucleotides matching TRBD2. CDR1 is WSHSY and CDR2 is SAAADI in the germline V gene. V dropped 6 bases and J dropped 6; count of bases not matched to a gene: 12. This CDR3 is 15 amino acids long. The CDR3 sequence is CASRGTAGGRSEQYF. The CDR3 DNA reads as TGCGCCAGCAGAGGCACAGCGGGAGGCCGAAGCGAGCAGTACTTC.

There are many counts of this clonotype. The CDR3 here is CASSSHGGGWQTQYF. The CDR3, as DNA: TGTGCCAGCAGCTCCCATGGAGGGGGGTGGCAGACCCAGTACTTC. This chain connects TRBV7-9 to TRBJ2-5, with D perhaps matching TRBD1 or TRBD2 (6 bases each). There are 15 residues in the CDR3. Per the germline V gene, CDR1 is SEHNR and CDR2 is FQNEAQ (reference sequence). The V and J ends lost 4 bases and 6 bases respectively, with 18 bases between them.

Note on this clonotype: Sequence at one end of the junction differs from germline and may be a read error. The rearrangement links TRBV20-1 to TRBJ2-3, with TRBD1 matching over 9 bases. The CDR3 length is 13 residues. Germline V gene lookup returns CDR1 DFQATT and CDR2 SNEGSKA (reference sequence). Here the CDR3 DNA reads TGCAGTGCTAGGGACAGGGGAACAGGTACGCAGTATTTT. The encoded protein is CSARDRGTGTQYF.

For this clonotype: A read error may be the cause here, since a much bigger clone is one base away. The chain joins TRBV6-2 or TRBV6-3 to TRBJ1-2; D uncertain. Per germline, CDR1 MNHEY and CDR2 SVGEGT. V lost 6 bases, J lost 8 bases, and 16 bases lay in between. CDR3 length equals 13 residues. CDR3 in amino acids: CASRRWMVYGYTF. The CDR3 nucleotides read TGTGCCAGCAGACGTTGGATGGTGTACGGCTACACCTTC.

This clonotype was picked up a small number of times. This may arise from a read error, as a much more abundant clone is one base away. The rearrangement joins TRBV11-3 to TRBJ2-7; the D gene is possibly TRBD2 (6 bases). V was trimmed by 0 bases and J by 0 bases, leaving 12 bases between them. The V gene's germline CDR1 is SGHNT and CDR2 YENEEA. The CDR3 is 16 amino acids. The CDR3 DNA follows: TGTGCCAGCAGCTTAGAAAGGGGAGCGGGCTCCTACGAGCAGTACTTC. Translated: CASSLERGAGSYEQYF.

This clonotype was counted at least ten times. The V gene is TRBV5-1, the J gene TRBJ1-2; TRBD1 aligns across 12 bases. The J segment lost 8 bases and the V segment lost 6 bases, leaving 8 bases of the junction unmatched. The CDR3 consists of 14 residues. Germline CDR1 and CDR2: SGHRS and YFSETQ. CDR3 sequence: CASTPGQGAAGYTF. CDR3 in DNA: TGCGCCAGCACCCCGGGACAGGGGGCGGCGGGCTACACCTTC.

This clonotype occurred many times. This rearrangement joins TRBV7-9 to TRBJ1-2; D gene uncertain. V was trimmed by 1 base and J by 0 bases, leaving 9 bases between them. CDR3 length: 15 amino acids. Germline V CDR1 and CDR2: SEHNR, FQNEAQ (reference sequence). Here the CDR3 reads CASSLEGGSNYGYTF. In nucleotides, the CDR3 is TGTGCCAGCAGCTTAGAGGGAGGCTCTAACTATGGCTACACCTTC.

This chain uses TRBV7-2 with TRBJ2-6; no clear D gene. Trimming pared 5 bases from V and 0 bases from J, leaving 14 bases between. Per the germline V gene, CDR1 is SGHTA and CDR2 is FQGNSA. CDR3 size: 17 residues. The CDR3 protein is CASSLPTVSSGANVLTF. CDR3 DNA: TGTGCCAGCAGCCTTCCGACCGTTAGCTCTGGGGCCAACGTCCTGACTTTC.

With regard to this clonotype: A read error is likely, as this CDR3 ends without the conserved phenylalanine or tryptophan. CDR3 in DNA: TGTGCCAGCAGAACCCGTGCGAGACAAAAGGAAAAACTGTTTTCT. Its protein product is CASRTRARQKEKLFS. The chain couples TRBV6-1 to TRBJ1-4; D remains ambiguous. V was trimmed by 6 bases and J by 8 bases, leaving 19 bases between them. Germline values: CDR1 MNHNS, CDR2 SASEGT. This CDR3 contains 15 residues.